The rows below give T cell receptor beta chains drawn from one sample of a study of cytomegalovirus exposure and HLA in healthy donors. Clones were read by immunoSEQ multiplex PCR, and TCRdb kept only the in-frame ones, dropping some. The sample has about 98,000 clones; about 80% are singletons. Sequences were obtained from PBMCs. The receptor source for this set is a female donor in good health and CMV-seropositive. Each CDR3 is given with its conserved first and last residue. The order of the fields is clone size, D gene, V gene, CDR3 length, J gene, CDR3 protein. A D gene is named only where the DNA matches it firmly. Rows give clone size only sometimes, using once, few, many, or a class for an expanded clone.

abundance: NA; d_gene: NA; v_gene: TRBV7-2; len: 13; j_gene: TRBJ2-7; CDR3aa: CASSLELPREQYF
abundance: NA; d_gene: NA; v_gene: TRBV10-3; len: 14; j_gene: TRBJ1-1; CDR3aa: CAIRPGVGDTEAFF
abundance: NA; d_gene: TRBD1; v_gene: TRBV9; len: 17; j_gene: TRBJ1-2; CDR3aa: CASSVGTGAWRNYGYTF
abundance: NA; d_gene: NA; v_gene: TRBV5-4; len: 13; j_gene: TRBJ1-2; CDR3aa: CASSRDTLYGYTF
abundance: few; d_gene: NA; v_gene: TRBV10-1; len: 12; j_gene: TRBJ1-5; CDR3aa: CASSMTDRPQHF
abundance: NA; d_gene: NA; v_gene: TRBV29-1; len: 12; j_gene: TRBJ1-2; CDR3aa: CSVVTTFHGYTF
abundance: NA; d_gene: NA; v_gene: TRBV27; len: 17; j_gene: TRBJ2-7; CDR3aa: CASSSLFSGAIGYEQYF
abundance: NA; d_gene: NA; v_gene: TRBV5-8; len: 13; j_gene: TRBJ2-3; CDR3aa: CASSSLLTDTQYF
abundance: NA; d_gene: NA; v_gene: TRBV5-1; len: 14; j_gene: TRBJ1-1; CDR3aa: CASSSRGGDTEAFF
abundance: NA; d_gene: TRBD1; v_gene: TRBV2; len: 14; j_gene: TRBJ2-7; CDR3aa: CASKWTGSLYEQYF
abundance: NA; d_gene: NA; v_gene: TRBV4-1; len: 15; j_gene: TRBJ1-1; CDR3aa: CASSPHQGANTEAFF
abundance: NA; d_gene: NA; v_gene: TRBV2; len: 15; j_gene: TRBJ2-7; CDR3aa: CASSPLRGVTYEQYF
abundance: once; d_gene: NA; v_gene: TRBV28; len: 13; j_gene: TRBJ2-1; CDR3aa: CASAREIYNEQFF
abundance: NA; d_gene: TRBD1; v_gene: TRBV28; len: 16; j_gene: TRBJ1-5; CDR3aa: CASRGTGTGGNQPQHF
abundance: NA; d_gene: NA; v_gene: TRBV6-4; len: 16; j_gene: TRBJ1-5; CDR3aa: CASSDSGRGNNQPQHF
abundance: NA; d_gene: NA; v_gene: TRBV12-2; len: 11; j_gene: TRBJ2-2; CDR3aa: CASRFIQELFF
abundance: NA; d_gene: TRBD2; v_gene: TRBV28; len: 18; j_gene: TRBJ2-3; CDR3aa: CASSQLAGAFSSTDTQYF
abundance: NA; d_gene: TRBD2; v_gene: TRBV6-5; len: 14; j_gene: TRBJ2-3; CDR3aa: CASSYAGGADTQYF
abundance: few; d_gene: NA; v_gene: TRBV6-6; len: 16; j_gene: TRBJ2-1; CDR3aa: CASSYLASSSYNEQFF
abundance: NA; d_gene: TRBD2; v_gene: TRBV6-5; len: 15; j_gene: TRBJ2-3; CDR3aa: CASSYRAGGTDTQYF
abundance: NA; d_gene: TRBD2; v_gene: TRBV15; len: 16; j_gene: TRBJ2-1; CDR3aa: CATSRGRTRTLYEQFF
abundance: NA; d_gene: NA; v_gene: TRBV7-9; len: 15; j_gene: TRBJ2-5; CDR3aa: CASSLDRQLQETQYF
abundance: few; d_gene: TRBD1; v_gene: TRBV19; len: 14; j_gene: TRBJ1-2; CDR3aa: CASNPRTGVLGYTF
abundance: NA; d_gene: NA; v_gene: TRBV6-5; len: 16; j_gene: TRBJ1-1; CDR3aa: CASSYSIFPGGGEAFF
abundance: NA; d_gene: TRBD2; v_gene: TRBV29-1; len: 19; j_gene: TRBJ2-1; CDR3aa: CSVEDLDQWLAGSYNEQFF
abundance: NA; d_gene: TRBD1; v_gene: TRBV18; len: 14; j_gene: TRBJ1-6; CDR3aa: CASSPGQGDSPLHF
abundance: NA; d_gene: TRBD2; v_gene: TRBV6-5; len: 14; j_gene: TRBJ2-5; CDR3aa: CASRVLAVQETQYF
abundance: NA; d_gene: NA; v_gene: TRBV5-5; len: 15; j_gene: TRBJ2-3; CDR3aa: CASSWVLGGTDTQYF
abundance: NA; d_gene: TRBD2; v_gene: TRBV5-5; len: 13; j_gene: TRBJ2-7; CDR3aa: CASSTPGGYEQYF
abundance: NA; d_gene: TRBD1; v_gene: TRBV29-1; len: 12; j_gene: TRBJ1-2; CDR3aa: CSVEGTGSGYTF
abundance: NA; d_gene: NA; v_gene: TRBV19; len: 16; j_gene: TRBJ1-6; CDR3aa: CASTSDTGSYNSPLHF
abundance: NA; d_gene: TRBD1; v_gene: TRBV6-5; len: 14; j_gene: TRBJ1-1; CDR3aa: CASRLDRANTEAFF
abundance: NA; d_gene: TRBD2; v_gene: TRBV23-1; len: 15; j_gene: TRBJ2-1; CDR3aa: CASSPLAGGGYEQFF
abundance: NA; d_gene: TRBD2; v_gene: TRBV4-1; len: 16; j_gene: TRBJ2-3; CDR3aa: CASSRQLAGVVDTQYF
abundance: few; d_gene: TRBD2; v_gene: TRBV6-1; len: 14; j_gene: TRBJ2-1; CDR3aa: CASNPGLAVHEQFF
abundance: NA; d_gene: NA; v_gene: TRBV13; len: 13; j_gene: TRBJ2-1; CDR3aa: CASSSGTPNEQFF
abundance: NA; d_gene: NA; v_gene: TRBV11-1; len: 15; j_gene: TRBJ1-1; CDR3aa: CASSLENRVITEAFF
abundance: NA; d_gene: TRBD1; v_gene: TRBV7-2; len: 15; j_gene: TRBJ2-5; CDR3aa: CASSGRTGSGETQYF
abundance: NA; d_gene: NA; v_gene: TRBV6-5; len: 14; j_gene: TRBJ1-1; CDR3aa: CASSYSEINTEAFF
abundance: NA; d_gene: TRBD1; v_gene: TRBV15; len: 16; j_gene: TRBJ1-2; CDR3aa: CATSSELGTGGPGYTF
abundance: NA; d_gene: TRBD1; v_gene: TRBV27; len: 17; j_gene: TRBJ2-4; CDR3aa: CASSNRGTLVAKNIQYF
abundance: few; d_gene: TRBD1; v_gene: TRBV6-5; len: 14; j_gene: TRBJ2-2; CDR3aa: CASSGAGGTGELFF
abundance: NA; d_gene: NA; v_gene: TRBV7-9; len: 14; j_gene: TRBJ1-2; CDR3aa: CASSFYFRGYGYTF
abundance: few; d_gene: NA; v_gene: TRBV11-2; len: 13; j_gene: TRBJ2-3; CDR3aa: CASSLAFTDTQYF